These 28 T cell receptor beta chains came from one sample sequenced in a study of cytomegalovirus exposure and HLA in healthy donors (dated 2017 in TCRdb). The library was generated by the immunoSEQ multiplex PCR assay. For the multiplex PCR, a mixture combining 60 forward primers for TCR Vbeta segments and 13 reverse primers for TCR Jbeta segments was used. Held by TCRdb, this immuneACCESS table contains in-frame sequences only and omits some clones. Under half of the omission traces to an unresolved V gene where checked; the cause of the rest is unknown. For this sample the table gives about 140,000 clones, of which over 60% were detected only once. The ten top clones hold about 5.3% of the sample. Material: PBMCs. The receptors were gathered from a woman aged 45-65 years in good health and CMV-seronegative.

The chain recombines TRBV30 with TRBJ2-1; D gene unclear. The CDR3 contains 13 residues. Trimming shortened V by 4 bases and J by 2 bases, and 9 bases separated the two germline ends. CDR1 and CDR2 (germline): GTSNPN, SVGIG (reference sequence). CDR3 in amino acids: CAWTFLTYNEQFF. The CDR3 coding sequence is TGTGCCTGGACTTTCCTAACCTACAATGAGCAGTTCTTC. Full variable domain (remainder filled in from reference TRBV30 and TRBJ2-1): SQTIHQWPATLVQPVGSPLSLECTVEGTSNPNLYWYRQAAGRGLQLLFYSVGIGQISSEVPQNLSASRPQDRQFILSSKKLLLSDSGFYLCAWTFLTYNEQFFGPGTRLTVL.

This clone was detected only once. This CDR3 reads CSVGQGLNQPQHF. The CDR3 DNA sequence: TGCAGCGTAGGACAGGGGCTCAATCAGCCCCAGCATTTT. This rearrangement joins TRBV29-1 to TRBJ1-5; TRBD1 agrees at 9 bases. Germline V gene lookup returns CDR1 SQVTM and CDR2 ANQGSEA. The CDR3 is 13 residues long. V dropped 6 bases and J dropped 3; count of bases not matched to a gene: 3. The whole variable domain, filled in from reference TRBV29-1 and TRBJ1-5, reads SAVISQKPSRDICQRGTSLTIQCQVDSQVTMMFWYRQQPGQSLTLIATANQGSEATYESGFVIDKFPISRPNLTFSTLTVSNMSPEDSSIYLCSVGQGLNQPQHFGDGTRLSIL.

The gene calls are TRBV6-5 and TRBJ1-1; perhaps TRBD1 as D (6 bases). Germline CDR1 MNHEY, CDR2 SVGAGI. Between the trimmed V and J ends, which lost 6 bases and 2 bases, there was a span of 13 bases. This CDR3 contains 14 residues. CDR3 loop: CASSRGGANTEAFF. The CDR3 DNA is TGTGCCAGCAGCCGGGGGGGGGCTAACACTGAAGCTTTCTTT.

This chain links TRBV2 with TRBJ2-5; D possibly corresponds to TRBD1 (6 bases). Germline V CDR1 and CDR2: SNHLY, FYNNEI. V gave up 6 bases and J gave up 4 bases, with 18 bases separating them. The CDR3 runs to 15 residues. The CDR3 protein is CASRRSGHTGETQYF. The CDR3 DNA reads TGTGCCAGCAGGAGATCGGGACATACGGGAGAGACCCAGTACTTC. The full variable domain, in which reference TRBV2 and TRBJ2-5 provide the parts outside the CDR3, is EPEVTQTPSHQVTQMGQEVILRCVPISNHLYFYWYRQILGQKVEFLVSFYNNEISEKSEIFDDQFSVERPDGSNFTLKIRSTKLEDSAMYFCASRRSGHTGETQYFGPGTRLLVL.

The chain links TRBV5-1 to TRBJ2-7; 8 nucleotides match TRBD1. The CDR3 has 15 residues. The J segment lost 2 bases and the V segment lost 3 bases, leaving 7 bases of the junction unmatched. CDR1 SGHRS and CDR2 YFSETQ come from the germline V gene. DNA of the CDR3: TGCGCCAGCAGCTCCGGTCCGGGACAGGCCTACGAGCAGTACTTC. Protein product: CASSSGPGQAYEQYF.

This clone was detected only once. This chain links TRBV7-9 with TRBJ2-7, with 7 positions matching TRBD2. The ends lost 0 bases at V and 4 bases at J; junction bases unmatched: 9. Germline CDR1 SEHNR, CDR2 FQNEAQ (reference sequence). The CDR3 extends over 16 amino acids. The CDR3 loop is CASSLASPAGRYEQYF. The CDR3 nucleotides are TGTGCCAGCAGCTTAGCTTCTCCAGCGGGGAGGTACGAGCAGTACTTC.

This clone was observed a handful of times. A junction boundary mismatches the germline segment, possibly from a read error. The chain joins TRBV7-9 to TRBJ2-1, with 13 bases fitting TRBD2. This CDR3 comprises 13 residues. Germline loops: CDR1 SEHNR, CDR2 FQNEAQ (reference sequence). For the CDR3, the DNA is TGTGCCAGCAGCCAGCAACTAGCGGGGGGGAGGATCTTC. Amino acid sequence: CASSQQLAGGRIF.

The J gene is TRBJ1-5, the V gene TRBV11-2; D perhaps matches TRBD1 (5 bases). V was pared by 0 bases and J by 4 bases, with 7 bases between. The CDR3 has 14 amino acids. Germline loops: CDR1 SGHAT, CDR2 FQNNGV. As DNA, the CDR3 is TGTGCCAGCAGCTTAGACAGGGCGAATCAGCCCCAGCATTTT. This codes for CASSLDRANQPQHF. The full variable domain, in which reference TRBV11-2 and TRBJ1-5 provide the parts outside the CDR3, is EAGVAQSPRYKIIEKRQSVAFWCNPISGHATLYWYQQILGQGPKLLIQFQNNGVVDDSQLPKDRFSAERLKGVDSTLKIQPAKLEDSAVYLCASSLDRANQPQHFGDGTRLSIL.

About this clone: The same CDR3 arises from other DNA sequences in this sample as well. V is TRBV5-4 and J is TRBJ2-5; 7 positions agree with TRBD2. The germline CDR1 and CDR2 sequences are SGHNT and YYREEE (reference sequence). CDR3 length: 14 residues. V was pared by 4 bases and J by 5 bases, with 8 bases of the junction left unmatched. CDR3 sequence: CASSQTSYEETQYF. The CDR3 nucleotides read TGTGCCAGCAGCCAGACTAGCTACGAGGAGACCCAGTACTTC.

The CDR3 protein is CASSSLTGTGVYEQYF. In DNA form, the CDR3 reads TGTGCCAGCAGCTCCCTGACCGGGACAGGGGTCTACGAGCAGTACTTC. The chain combines TRBV7-9 with TRBJ2-7; 10 bases map to TRBD1. Germline V lookup: CDR1 SEHNR, CDR2 FQNEAQ (reference sequence). V shed 4 bases, J shed 3 bases, and the junction held 9 bases outside the gene matches. The CDR3 sequence is 16 residues long.

The chain has TRBV28 and TRBJ1-3, with 9 bases matching TRBD1. The CDR3 runs 14 residues. Germline loops: CDR1 MDHEN, CDR2 SYDVKM. Trimming at V came to 8 bases and at J to 3 bases, leaving 5 bases not matched to a gene. The CDR3 DNA is TGTGCCAGCGGAACAGGGGGCGGTGGAAACACCATATATTTT. This sequence encodes CASGTGGGGNTIYF.

This chain connects TRBV5-1 to TRBJ1-4; D is unclear. The V gene lost 0 bases and the J gene lost 0 bases, with 3 bases spanning the gap. CDR1 is SGHRS and CDR2 is YFSETQ in the germline V gene. The CDR3 sequence is 14 residues long. Written as DNA, the CDR3 is TGCGCCAGCAGCTTGGGTACAACTAATGAAAAACTGTTTTTT. Translating gives CASSLGTTNEKLFF.

The chain joins TRBV19 to TRBJ2-3; possibly TRBD2 for D (5 bases). The CDR3 has 13 amino acids. V dropped 10 bases and J dropped 6 bases, with 17 bases sitting between them. The germline CDR1 and CDR2 sequences are LNHDA and SQIVND (reference sequence). CDR3 residues: CATFERARDTQYF. The DNA of the CDR3 is TGTGCCACCTTCGAGAGGGCTCGGGATACGCAGTATTTT.

V gene TRBV2 combines with J gene TRBJ2-5; tentative D call: TRBD2 (7 bases). Germline V gene sequence: CDR1 SNHLY, CDR2 FYNNEI. This CDR3 has 15 amino acids. The V gene lost 0 bases and the J gene lost 1 base, with 9 bases spanning the gap. The CDR3 reads CASSEAGGAQETQYF. CDR3 coding DNA: TGTGCCAGCAGTGAAGCAGGGGGGGCCCAAGAGACCCAGTACTTC.

The V gene is TRBV6-4, the J gene TRBJ1-1, with 8 bases that match TRBD1. The germline V gene encodes CDR1 MRHNA and CDR2 SNTAGT. The V segment lost 7 bases and the J segment 4 bases; nucleotides outside the gene matches: 5. This CDR3 contains 13 residues. CDR3 in DNA: TGTGCCAGCACCCTAGACAGGGGCACTGAAGCTTTCTTT. Its protein product is CASTLDRGTEAFF.

This clone has a single count. The chain is built from TRBV4-2 and TRBJ1-3, with D maybe TRBD1 (5 bases). Germline V gene data show CDR1 as LGHNA and CDR2 as YNFKEQ. The CDR3 contains 16 residues. V lost 3 bases and J 1 base, leaving 13 bases between the germline ends. The CDR3 reads CASSQRVGGSGNTIYF. In nucleotides, the CDR3 is TGTGCCAGCAGCCAGAGGGTGGGGGGGTCTGGAAACACCATATATTTT.

This chain uses TRBV28 with TRBJ1-1; D is unclear. The germline V and J ends were trimmed by 8 bases and 1 base, with 11 bases remaining between them. CDR1 and CDR2 from the germline V gene are MDHEN and SYDVKM. The CDR3 spans 13 residues. In DNA, the CDR3 is TGTGCCAGCGAGTTGACTACGAACACTGAAGCTTTCTTT. The encoded protein is CASELTTNTEAFF.

The genes are TRBV5-1 and TRBJ2-3; no clear D. Germline values: CDR1 SGHRS, CDR2 YFSETQ. The CDR3 runs 15 residues. V was clipped by 0 bases and J by 3 bases, with 11 bases between them. This chain's CDR3 is CASSLEHSSTDTQYF. The CDR3 region has the DNA TGCGCCAGCAGCTTGGAGCACAGTTCGACAGATACGCAGTATTTT.

The V gene is TRBV2, the J gene TRBJ1-3, with a weak D call TRBD1 (5 bases). CDR3 length: 14 amino acids. Germline CDR1 is SNHLY and CDR2 is FYNNEI. V shed 9 bases and J shed 2 bases, with 14 bases lying between them. The CDR3 loop is CASRGSLTGNTIYF. CDR3 DNA: TGTGCCAGTAGGGGAAGTCTAACTGGAAACACCATATATTTT.

The chain uses TRBV2 and TRBJ2-7, with TRBD2 identical over 7 bases. The CDR3 extends over 14 amino acids. Trimming removed 4 bases from V and 0 bases from J; junction bases left unmatched: 3. The germline V gene encodes CDR1 SNHLY and CDR2 FYNNEI. CDR3 nucleotides: TGTGCCAGCAGTGCCGGGGGGAGCTCCTACGAGCAGTACTTC. It encodes CASSAGGSSYEQYF.

The rearrangement links TRBV18 to TRBJ1-2; 8 nucleotides agree with TRBD1. The CDR3 is 16 amino acids. V was pared by 6 bases and J by 3 bases, with 12 bases of the junction left unmatched. Germline assignment: CDR1 KGHSH and CDR2 LQKENI. CDR3 nucleotide sequence: TGTGCCAGCTCCCCCTCGGGAGGACAGGGAGACTATGGCTACACCTTC. Translated, it gives CASSPSGGQGDYGYTF. Together with reference TRBV18 and TRBJ1-2, the CDR3 gives the full variable domain: NAGVMQNPRHLVRRRGQEARLRCSPMKGHSHVYWYRQLPEEGLKFMVYLQKENIIDESGMPKERFSAEFPKEGPSILRIQQVVRGDSAAYFCASSPSGGQGDYGYTFGSGTRLTVV.

This chain joins TRBV4-1 and TRBJ1-1, with D perhaps TRBD1 (6 bases). Trimming took off 0 bases at V and 0 bases at J, with 17 bases between the two ends. From germline, CDR1 is MGHRA and CDR2 YSYEKL. The CDR3 is 18 residues long. In DNA form, the CDR3 reads TGCGCCAGCAGCCAAGAGTTTAGGCAGGGGAAAATGAACACTGAAGCTTTCTTT. It specifies CASSQEFRQGKMNTEAFF.

CDR3 protein: CASSVGLAGLQETQYF. As DNA, the CDR3 is TGTGCCAGCAGCGTAGGACTAGCGGGGCTCCAAGAGACCCAGTACTTC. This chain connects TRBV9 to TRBJ2-5; the match to TRBD2 covers 11 bases. The CDR3 loop spans 16 amino acids. V shed 0 bases, J shed 1 base, and the junction held 2 bases outside the gene matches. The germline CDR1 and CDR2 sequences are SGDLS and YYNGEE. Full variable domain (missing parts from reference TRBV9 and TRBJ2-5): DSGVTQTPKHLITATGQRVTLRCSPRSGDLSVYWYQQSLDQGLQFLIQYYNGEERAKGNILERFSAQQFPDLHSELNLSSLELGDSALYFCASSVGLAGLQETQYFGPGTRLLVL.

This clone was seen only a few times. The rearrangement joins TRBV7-9 to TRBJ2-5, with TRBD1 matching over 11 bases. The CDR3 sequence is 15 residues long. Germline CDR1 SEHNR, CDR2 FQNEAQ (reference sequence). Trimming at V came to 3 bases and at J to 4 bases, leaving 4 bases not matched to a gene. The CDR3 here is CASSLSGQGGETQYF. The CDR3 DNA is TGTGCCAGCAGCTTGTCGGGACAGGGGGGAGAGACCCAGTACTTC. Looking up the rest from reference TRBV7-9 and TRBJ2-5 gives the full variable domain: DTGVSQNPRHKITKRGQNVTFRCDPISEHNRLYWYRQTLGQGPEFLTYFQNEAQLEKSRLLSDRFSAERPKGSFSTLEIQRTEQGDSAMYLCASSLSGQGGETQYFGPGTRLLVL.

The V call is TRBV4-2, the J call TRBJ2-6; maybe TRBD1 (6 bases). The CDR3 length is 16 residues. V was pared by 0 bases and J by 2 bases, with 8 bases between. Germline V gives CDR1 LGHNA, CDR2 YNFKEQ. The CDR3 sequence is CASSQDEGAGANVLTF. The CDR3 coding sequence is TGTGCCAGCAGCCAAGATGAGGGGGCTGGGGCCAACGTCCTGACTTTC.

The V and J genes are TRBV6-5 and TRBJ1-5; D is possibly TRBD1 (5 bases). Germline loops: CDR1 MNHEY, CDR2 SVGAGI. The CDR3 totals 14 residues. V shed 8 bases and J shed 0 bases, with 11 bases lying between them. For the CDR3, the DNA is TGTGCCAGCGGTTGGGGGGTTAGCAATCAGCCCCAGCATTTT. It encodes CASGWGVSNQPQHF.

The chain is built from TRBV4-2 and TRBJ1-2; tentative D call: TRBD1 (6 bases). The CDR3 extends over 16 amino acids. The germline V and J ends were trimmed by 0 bases and 4 bases, with 15 bases remaining between them. Germline V gives CDR1 LGHNA, CDR2 YNFKEQ. The CDR3 DNA reads TGTGCCAGCAGCCAAGAGGAGACAGGAATTGGCTATGGCTACACCTTC. Amino acids: CASSQEETGIGYGYTF.

The chain couples TRBV11-2 to TRBJ2-7; D call uncertain. V was cut by 1 base and J by 2 bases, with 6 bases left in between. Per germline, CDR1 SGHAT and CDR2 FQNNGV. The CDR3 consists of 13 residues. The CDR3 sequence: CASSLGAAYEQYF. The CDR3 nucleotides are TGTGCCAGCAGCTTAGGGGCAGCCTACGAGCAGTACTTC.